The T cell receptor beta chain described here comes from a study of T cell responses to AZD1222 COVID-19 vaccine. Findings and limits, study-wide: Sampling captured repertoires only after the peak T cell response.

Points on this clone: The antigen remains undetermined.

Second-dose recipients at about 4 or about 12 weeks were treated as one pooled group. The CDR3 has 16 residues. Germline loops: CDR1 LNHNV, CDR2 YYDKDF (reference sequence). The V segment lost 3 bases and the J segment 7 bases; nucleotides outside the gene matches: 14. Measured with immunoSEQ multiplex PCR; TCRdb has only the in-frame clones, and not every one. The sample consists of about 84,000 clones, around 90% of them appearing once. The receptor comes from an adult who received the AZD1222 COVID-19 vaccine. The sample here was peripheral blood, taken 28 days after the second AZD1222 dose. V usage is TRBV15 and J usage is TRBJ1-2, with TRBD1 matching 7 bases. Written as DNA, the CDR3 is TGTGCCACCAGCAGGGGGGACAGCTCCGTGGGGTCTGGCTACACCTTC. Translating gives CATSRGDSSVGSGYTF.